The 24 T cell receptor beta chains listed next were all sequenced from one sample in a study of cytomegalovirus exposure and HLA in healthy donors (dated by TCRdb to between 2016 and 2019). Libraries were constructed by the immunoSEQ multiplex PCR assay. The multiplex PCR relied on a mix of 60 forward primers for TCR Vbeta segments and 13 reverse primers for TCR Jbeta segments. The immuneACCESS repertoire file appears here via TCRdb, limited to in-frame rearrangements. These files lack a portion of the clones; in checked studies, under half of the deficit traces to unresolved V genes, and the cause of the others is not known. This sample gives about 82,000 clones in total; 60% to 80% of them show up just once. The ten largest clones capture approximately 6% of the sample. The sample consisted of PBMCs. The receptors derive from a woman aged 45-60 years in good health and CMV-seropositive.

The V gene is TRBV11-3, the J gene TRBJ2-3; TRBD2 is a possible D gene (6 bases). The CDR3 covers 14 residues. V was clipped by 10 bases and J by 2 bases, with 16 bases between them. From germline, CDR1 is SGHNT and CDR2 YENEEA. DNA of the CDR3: TGTGCCACCCGGGACTCCCCAAACACAGATACGCAGTATTTT. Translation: CATRDSPNTDTQYF.

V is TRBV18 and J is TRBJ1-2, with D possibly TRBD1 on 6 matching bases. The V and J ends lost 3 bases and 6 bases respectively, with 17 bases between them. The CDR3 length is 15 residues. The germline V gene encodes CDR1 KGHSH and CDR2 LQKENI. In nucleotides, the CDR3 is TGTGCCAGCTCACCTAGGAACAGGGTGACCCATGGCTACACCTTC. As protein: CASSPRNRVTHGYTF.

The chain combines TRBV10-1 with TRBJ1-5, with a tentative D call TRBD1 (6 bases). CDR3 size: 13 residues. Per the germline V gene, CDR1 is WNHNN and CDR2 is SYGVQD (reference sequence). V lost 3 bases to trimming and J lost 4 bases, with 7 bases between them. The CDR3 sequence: CASSDQGNQPQHF. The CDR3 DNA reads TGCGCCAGCAGTGATCAGGGGAATCAGCCCCAGCATTTT.

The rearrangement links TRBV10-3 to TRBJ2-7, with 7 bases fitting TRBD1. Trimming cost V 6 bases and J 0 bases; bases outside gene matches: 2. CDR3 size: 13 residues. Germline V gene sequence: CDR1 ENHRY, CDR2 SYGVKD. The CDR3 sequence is CAISRGNSYEQYF. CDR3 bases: TGTGCCATCAGCAGGGGGAACTCCTACGAGCAGTACTTC.

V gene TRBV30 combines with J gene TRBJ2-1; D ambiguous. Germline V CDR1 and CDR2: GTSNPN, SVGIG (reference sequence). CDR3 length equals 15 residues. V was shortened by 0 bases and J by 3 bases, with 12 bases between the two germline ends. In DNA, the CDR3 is TGTGCCTGGAGTGTAGACGGAGATTTCTACAATGAGCAGTTCTTC. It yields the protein CAWSVDGDFYNEQFF.

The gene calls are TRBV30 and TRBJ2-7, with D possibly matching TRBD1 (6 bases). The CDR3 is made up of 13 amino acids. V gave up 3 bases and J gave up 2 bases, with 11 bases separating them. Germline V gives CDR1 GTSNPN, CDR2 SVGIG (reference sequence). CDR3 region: CAWSRDTTYEQYF. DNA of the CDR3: TGTGCCTGGAGCCGGGACACGACCTACGAGCAGTACTTC.

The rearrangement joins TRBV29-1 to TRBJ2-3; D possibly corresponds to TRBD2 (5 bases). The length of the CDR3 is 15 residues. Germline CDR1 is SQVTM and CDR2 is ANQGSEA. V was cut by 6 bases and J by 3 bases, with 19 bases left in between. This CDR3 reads CSVPPWAGGTDTQYF. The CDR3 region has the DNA TGCAGCGTGCCCCCGTGGGCGGGCGGGACAGATACGCAGTATTTT.

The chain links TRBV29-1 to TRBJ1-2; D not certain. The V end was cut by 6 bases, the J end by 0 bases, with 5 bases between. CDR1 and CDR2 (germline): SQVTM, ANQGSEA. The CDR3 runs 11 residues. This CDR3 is CSVPANYGYTF. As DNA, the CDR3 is TGCAGCGTCCCAGCTAACTATGGCTACACCTTC.

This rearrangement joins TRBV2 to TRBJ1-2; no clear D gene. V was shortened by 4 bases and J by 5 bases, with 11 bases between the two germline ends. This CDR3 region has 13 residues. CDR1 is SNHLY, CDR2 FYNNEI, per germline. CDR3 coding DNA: TGTGCCAGCAGTGTCCGCGGGGAATATGGCTACACCTTC. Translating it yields CASSVRGEYGYTF. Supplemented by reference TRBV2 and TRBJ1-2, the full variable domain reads EPEVTQTPSHQVTQMGQEVILRCVPISNHLYFYWYRQILGQKVEFLVSFYNNEISEKSEIFDDQFSVERPDGSNFTLKIRSTKLEDSAMYFCASSVRGEYGYTFGSGTRLTVV.

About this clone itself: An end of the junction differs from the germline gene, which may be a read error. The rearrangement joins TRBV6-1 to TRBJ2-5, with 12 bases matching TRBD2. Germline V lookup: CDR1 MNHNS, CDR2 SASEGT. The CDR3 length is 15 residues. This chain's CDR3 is CASSERLAGVEAQYF. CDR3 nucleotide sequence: TGTGCCAGCAGTGAGCGACTAGCGGGAGTAGAGGCCCAGTACTTC.

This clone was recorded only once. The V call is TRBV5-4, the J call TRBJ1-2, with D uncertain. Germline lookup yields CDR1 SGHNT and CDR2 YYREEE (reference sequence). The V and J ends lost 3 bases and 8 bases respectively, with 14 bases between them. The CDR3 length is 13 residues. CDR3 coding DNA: TGTGCCAGCAGCTCTGACATGAGAGGGGGCTACACCTTC. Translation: CASSSDMRGGYTF.

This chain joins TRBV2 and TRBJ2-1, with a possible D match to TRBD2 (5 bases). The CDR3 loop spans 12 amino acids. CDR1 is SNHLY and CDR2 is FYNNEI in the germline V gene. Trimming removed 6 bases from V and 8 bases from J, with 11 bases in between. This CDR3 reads CASRLLGDEQFF. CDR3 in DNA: TGTGCCAGCAGATTACTAGGAGATGAGCAGTTCTTC.

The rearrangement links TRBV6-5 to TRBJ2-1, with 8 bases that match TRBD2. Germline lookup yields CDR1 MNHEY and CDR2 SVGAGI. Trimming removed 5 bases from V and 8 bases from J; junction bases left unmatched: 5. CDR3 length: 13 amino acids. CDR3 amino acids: CASSATSDYEQFF. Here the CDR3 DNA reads TGTGCCAGCAGTGCGACTAGCGACTATGAGCAGTTCTTC.

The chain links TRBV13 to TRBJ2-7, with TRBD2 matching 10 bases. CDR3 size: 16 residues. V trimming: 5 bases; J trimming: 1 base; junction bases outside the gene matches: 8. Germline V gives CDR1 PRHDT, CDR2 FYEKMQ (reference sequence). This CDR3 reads CASSTQREGLSYEQYF. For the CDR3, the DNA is TGTGCCAGCAGCACACAGCGGGAGGGCCTTTCCTACGAGCAGTACTTC.

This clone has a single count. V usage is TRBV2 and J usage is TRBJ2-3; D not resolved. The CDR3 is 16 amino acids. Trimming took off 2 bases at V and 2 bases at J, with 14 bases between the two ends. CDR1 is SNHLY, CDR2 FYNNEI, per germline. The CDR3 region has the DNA TGTGCCAGCAGTGAAAGTCTGGTGGGCCTCACAGATACGCAGTATTTT. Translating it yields CASSESLVGLTDTQYF.

CDR3 sequence (DNA): TGTGCCAGCAGCCAAGATCCAAACGGGTACGAGCAGTACTTC. It is translated as CASSQDPNGYEQYF. J is TRBJ2-7 and V is TRBV4-2; D is undetermined. From germline, CDR1 is LGHNA and CDR2 YNFKEQ. This CDR3 contains 14 residues. Trimming pared 0 bases from V and 4 bases from J, leaving 10 bases between.

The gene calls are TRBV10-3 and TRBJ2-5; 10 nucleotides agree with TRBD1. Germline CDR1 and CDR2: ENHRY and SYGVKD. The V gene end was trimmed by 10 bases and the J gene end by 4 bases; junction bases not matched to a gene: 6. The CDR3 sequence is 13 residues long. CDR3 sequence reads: CATGQGPGETQYF. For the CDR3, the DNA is TGTGCCACGGGACAGGGGCCAGGAGAGACCCAGTACTTC.

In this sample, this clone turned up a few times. The DNA of the CDR3 is TGCGCCAGCAGCCTAGAAATACGACAGGGCCCGCCGGGAACTGAAGCTTTCTTT. It translates to CASSLEIRQGPPGTEAFF. V and J are TRBV5-1 and TRBJ1-1, with 7 bases matching TRBD1. V shed 4 bases and J 5 bases; nucleotides not matched to a gene: 20. Germline V gene lookup returns CDR1 SGHRS and CDR2 YFSETQ. The CDR3 is made up of 18 amino acids.

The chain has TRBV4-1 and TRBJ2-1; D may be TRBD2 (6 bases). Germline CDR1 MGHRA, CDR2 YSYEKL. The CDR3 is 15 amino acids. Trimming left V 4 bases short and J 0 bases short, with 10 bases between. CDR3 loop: CASSPPGVSYNEQFF. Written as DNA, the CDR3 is TGCGCCAGCAGCCCCCCGGGGGTCTCCTACAATGAGCAGTTCTTC.

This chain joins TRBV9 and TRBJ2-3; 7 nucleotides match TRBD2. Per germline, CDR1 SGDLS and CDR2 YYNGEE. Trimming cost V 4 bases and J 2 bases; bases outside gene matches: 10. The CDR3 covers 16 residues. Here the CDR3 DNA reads TGTGCCAGCAGCCTCGGGAGGTGGGACCTCACAGATACGCAGTATTTT. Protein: CASSLGRWDLTDTQYF.

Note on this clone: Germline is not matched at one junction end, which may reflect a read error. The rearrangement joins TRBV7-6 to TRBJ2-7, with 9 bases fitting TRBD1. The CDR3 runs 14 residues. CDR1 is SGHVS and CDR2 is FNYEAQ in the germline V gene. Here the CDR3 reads CASTMTGGSFEQYF. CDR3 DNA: TGTGCCAGCACCATGACAGGGGGTTCCTTCGAGCAGTACTTC.

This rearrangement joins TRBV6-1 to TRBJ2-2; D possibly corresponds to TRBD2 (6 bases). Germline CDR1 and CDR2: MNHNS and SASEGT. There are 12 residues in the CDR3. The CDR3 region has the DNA TGTGTCATGCCGGAGGGCACCGGGGAGCTGTTTTTT. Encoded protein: CVMPEGTGELFF.

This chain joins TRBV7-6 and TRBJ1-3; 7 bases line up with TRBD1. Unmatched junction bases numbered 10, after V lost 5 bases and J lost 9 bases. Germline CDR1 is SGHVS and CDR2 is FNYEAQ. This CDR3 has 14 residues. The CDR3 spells CASSHDRAAGTIYF. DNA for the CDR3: TGTGCCAGCAGCCACGACAGGGCGGCGGGCACCATATATTTT.

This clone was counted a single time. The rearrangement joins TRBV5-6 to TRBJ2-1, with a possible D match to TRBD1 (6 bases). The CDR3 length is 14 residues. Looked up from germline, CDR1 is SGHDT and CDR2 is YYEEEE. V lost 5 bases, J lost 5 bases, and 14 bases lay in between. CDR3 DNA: TGTGCCAGCAGTGCAGGGGTAGCAAACAATGAGCAGTTCTTC. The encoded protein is CASSAGVANNEQFF.